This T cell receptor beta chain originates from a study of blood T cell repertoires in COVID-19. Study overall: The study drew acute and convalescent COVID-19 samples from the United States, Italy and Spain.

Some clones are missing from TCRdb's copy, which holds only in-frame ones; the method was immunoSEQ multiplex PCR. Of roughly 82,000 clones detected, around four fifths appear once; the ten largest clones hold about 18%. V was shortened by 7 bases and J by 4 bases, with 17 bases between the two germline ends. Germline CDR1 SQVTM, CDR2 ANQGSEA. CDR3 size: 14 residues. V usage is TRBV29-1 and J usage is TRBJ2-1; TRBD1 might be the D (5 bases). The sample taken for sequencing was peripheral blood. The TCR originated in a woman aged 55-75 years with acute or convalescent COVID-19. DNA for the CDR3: TGCAGCGCCGAGACAGTGAGAGAATACAATGAGCAGTTCTTC. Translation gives CSAETVREYNEQFF.